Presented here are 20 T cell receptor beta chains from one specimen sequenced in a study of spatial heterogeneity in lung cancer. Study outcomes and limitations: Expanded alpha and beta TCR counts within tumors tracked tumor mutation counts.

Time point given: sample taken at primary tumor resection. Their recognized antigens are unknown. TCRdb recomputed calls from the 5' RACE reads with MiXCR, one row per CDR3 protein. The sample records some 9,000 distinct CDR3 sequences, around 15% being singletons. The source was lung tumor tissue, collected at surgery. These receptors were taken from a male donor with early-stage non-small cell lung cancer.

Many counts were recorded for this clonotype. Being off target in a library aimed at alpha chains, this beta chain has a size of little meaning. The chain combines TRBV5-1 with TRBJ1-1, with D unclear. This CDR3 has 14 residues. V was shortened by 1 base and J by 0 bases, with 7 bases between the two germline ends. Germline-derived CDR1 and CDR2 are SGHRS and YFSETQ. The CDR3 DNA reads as TGCGCCAGCAGCTTGATGGGGATGAACACTGAAGCTTTCTTT. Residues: CASSLMGMNTEAFF.

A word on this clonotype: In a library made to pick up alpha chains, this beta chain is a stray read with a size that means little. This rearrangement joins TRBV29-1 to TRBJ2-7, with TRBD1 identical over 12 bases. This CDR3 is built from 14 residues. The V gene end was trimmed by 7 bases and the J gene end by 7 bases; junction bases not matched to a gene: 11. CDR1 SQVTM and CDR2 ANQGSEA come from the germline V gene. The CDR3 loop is CSAESGQGAREQYF. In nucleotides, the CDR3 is TGCAGCGCGGAATCGGGACAGGGGGCGCGTGAGCAGTACTTC.

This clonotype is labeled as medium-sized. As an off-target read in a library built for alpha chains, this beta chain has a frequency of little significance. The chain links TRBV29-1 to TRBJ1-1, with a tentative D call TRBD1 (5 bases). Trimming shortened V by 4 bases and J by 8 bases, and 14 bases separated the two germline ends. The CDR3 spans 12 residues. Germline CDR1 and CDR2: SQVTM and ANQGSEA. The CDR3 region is CSVVLWGEEAFF. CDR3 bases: TGCAGCGTTGTCCTCTGGGGGGAGGAAGCTTTCTTT.

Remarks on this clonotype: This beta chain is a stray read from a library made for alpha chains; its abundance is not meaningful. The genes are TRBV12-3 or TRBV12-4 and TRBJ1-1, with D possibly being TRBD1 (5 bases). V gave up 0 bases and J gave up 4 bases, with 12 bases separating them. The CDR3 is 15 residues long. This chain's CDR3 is CASSLAPGRLTEAFF. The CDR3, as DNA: TGTGCCAGCAGTTTAGCGCCAGGGAGGCTCACTGAAGCTTTCTTT.

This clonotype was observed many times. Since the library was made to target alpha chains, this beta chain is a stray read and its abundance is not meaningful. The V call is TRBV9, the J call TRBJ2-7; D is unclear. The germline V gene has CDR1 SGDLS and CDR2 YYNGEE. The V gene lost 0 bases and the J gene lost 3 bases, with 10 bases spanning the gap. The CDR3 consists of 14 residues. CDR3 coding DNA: TGTGCCAGCAGCGTAGGAGACTCAGTCTACGAGCAGTACTTC. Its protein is CASSVGDSVYEQYF. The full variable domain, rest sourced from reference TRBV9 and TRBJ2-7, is DSGVTQTPKHLITATGQRVTLRCSPRSGDLSVYWYQQSLDQGLQFLIQYYNGEERAKGNILERFSAQQFPDLHSELNLSSLELGDSALYFCASSVGDSVYEQYFGPGTRLTVT.

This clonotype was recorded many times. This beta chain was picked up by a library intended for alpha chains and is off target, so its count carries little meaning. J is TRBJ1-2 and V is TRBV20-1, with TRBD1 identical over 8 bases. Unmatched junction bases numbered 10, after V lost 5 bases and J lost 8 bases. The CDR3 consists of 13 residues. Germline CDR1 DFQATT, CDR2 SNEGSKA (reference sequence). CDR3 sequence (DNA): TGCAGTGCTTCTACAGGGGGGAATCAAGGCTACACCTTC. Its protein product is CSASTGGNQGYTF.

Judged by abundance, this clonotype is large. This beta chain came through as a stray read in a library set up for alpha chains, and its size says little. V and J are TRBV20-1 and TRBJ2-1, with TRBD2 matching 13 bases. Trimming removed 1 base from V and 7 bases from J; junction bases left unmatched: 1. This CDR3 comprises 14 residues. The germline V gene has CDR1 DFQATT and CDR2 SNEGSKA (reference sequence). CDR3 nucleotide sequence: TGCAGTGCTAGAGGGGGACTAGCGGGAAATGAGCAGTTCTTC. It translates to CSARGGLAGNEQFF.

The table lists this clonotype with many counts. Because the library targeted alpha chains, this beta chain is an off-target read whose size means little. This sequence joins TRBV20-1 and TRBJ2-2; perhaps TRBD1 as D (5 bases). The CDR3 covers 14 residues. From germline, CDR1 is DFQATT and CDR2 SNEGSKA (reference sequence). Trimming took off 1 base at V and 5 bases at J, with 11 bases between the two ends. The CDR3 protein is CSARGPRVTGELFF. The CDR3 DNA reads TGCAGTGCTAGAGGACCCAGGGTTACCGGGGAGCTGTTTTTT.

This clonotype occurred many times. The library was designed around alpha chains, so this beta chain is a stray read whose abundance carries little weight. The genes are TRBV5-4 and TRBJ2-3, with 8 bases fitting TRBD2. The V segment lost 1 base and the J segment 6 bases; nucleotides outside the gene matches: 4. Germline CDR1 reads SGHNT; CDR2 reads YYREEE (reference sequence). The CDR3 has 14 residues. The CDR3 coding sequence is TGTGCCAGCAGCTTGCGGGAGGGCTCCGATACGCAGTATTTT. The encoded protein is CASSLREGSDTQYF.

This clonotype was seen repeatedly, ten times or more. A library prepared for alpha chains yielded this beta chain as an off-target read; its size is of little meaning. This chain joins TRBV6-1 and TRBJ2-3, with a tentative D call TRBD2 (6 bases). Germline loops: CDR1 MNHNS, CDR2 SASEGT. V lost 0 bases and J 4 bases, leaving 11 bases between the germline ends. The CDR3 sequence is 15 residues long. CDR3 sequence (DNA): TGTGCCAGCAGTGAAGCAGAAGTAGCGGCAGATACGCAGTATTTT. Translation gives CASSEAEVAADTQYF.

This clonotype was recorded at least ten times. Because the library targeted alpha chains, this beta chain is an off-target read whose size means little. This chain's CDR3 is CSAIDRGRVYEQYF. CDR3 in DNA: TGCAGTGCTATCGACCGGGGTAGAGTTTACGAGCAGTACTTC. The chain links TRBV20-1 to TRBJ2-7; possibly TRBD2 for D (5 bases). V dropped 4 bases and J dropped 4 bases, with 17 bases sitting between them. The CDR3 loop spans 14 amino acids. Looked up from germline, CDR1 is DFQATT and CDR2 is SNEGSKA (reference sequence).

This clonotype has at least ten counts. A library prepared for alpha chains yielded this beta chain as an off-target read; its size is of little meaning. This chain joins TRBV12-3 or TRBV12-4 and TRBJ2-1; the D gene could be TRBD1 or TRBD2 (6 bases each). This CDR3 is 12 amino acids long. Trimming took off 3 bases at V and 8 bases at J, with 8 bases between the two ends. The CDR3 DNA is TGTGCCAGCAGTTTCGGGGGCTATGAGCAGTTCTTC. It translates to CASSFGGYEQFF.

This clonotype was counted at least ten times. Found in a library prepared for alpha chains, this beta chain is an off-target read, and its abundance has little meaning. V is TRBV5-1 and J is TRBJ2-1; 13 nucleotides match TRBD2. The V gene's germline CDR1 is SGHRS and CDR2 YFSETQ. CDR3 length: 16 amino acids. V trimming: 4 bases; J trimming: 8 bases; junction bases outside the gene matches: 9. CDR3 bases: TGCGCCAGCAGCAGAGGACTAGCGGGAGAGGTTGATGAGCAGTTCTTC. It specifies CASSRGLAGEVDEQFF.

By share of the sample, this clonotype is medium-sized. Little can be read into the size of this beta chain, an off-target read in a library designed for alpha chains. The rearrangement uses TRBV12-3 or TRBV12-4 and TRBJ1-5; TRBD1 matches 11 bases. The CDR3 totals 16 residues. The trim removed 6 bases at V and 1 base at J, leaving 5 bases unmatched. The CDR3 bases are TGTGCCAGCAGCGGACAGGGGGCATGGAGCAATCAGCCCCAGCATTTT. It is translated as CASSGQGAWSNQPQHF.

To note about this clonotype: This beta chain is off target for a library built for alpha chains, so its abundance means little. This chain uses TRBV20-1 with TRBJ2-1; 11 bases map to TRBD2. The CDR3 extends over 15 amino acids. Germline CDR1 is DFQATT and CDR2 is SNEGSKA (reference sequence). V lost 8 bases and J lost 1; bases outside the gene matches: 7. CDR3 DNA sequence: TGCAGTCGCCCGGGACTAGCGGAATCCTACAATGAGCAGTTCTTC. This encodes CSRPGLAESYNEQFF.

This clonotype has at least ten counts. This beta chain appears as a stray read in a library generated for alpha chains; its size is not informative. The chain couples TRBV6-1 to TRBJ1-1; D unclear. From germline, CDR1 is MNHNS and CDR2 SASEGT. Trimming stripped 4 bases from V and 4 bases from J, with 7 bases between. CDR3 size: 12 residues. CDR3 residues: CASSVDLTEAFF. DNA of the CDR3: TGTGCCAGCAGTGTGGACCTCACTGAAGCTTTCTTT.

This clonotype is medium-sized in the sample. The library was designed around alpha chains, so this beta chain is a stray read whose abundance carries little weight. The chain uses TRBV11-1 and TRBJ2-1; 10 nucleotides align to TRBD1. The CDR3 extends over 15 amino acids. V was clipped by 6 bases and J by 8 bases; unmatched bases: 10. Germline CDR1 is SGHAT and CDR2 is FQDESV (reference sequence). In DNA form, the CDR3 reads TGTGCCAGCAGTCTCGGGACAGGGGAGGGAGATGAGCAGTTCTTC. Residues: CASSLGTGEGDEQFF.

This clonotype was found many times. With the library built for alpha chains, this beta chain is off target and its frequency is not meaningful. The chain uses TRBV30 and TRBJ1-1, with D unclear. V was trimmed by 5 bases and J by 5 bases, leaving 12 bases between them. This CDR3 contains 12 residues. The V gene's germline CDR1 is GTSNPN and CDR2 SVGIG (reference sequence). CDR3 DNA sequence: TGTGCCTGGCTGGATTTGGGTACTGAAGCTTTCTTT. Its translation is CAWLDLGTEAFF.

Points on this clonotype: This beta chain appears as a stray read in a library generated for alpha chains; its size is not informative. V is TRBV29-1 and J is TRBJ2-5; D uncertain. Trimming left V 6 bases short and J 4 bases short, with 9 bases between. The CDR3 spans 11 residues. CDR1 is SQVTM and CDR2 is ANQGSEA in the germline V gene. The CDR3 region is CSVAVAETQYF. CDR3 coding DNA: TGCAGCGTCGCGGTAGCAGAGACCCAGTACTTC. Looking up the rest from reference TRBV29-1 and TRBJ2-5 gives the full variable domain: SAVISQKPSRDICQRGTSLTIQCQVDSQVTMMFWYRQQPGQSLTLIATANQGSEATYESGFVIDKFPISRPNLTFSTLTVSNMSPEDSSIYLCSVAVAETQYFGPGTRLLVL.

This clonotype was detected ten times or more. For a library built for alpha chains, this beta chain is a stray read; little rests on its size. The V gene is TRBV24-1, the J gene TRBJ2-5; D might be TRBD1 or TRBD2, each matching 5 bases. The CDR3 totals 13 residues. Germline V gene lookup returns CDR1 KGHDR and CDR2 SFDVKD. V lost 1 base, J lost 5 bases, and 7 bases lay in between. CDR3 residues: CATSDFWGETQYF. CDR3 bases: TGTGCCACCAGTGATTTCTGGGGGGAGACCCAGTACTTC.